This is a list of T cell receptor beta chains from one sample in a study of cytomegalovirus exposure and HLA in healthy donors. Clones were read by immunoSEQ multiplex PCR, and TCRdb kept only the in-frame ones, dropping some. The sample consists of about 150,000 clones, roughly 80% of them appearing once. Sequenced sample: PBMCs. These receptors all stem from a man younger than 40 in good health and CMV-seropositive. Both conserved end residues are part of each CDR3. Each record gives: CDR3 protein, J gene, V gene.

cdr3_aa: CASASGGTYNEQFF
j_call: TRBJ2-1
v_call: TRBV27

cdr3_aa: CASSPGAGQRFSGNTIYF
j_call: TRBJ1-3
v_call: TRBV27

cdr3_aa: CASISTDRGGGYTF
j_call: TRBJ1-2
v_call: TRBV2

cdr3_aa: CASSPEVGEQYF
j_call: TRBJ2-7
v_call: TRBV6-5

cdr3_aa: CASKAGGVNEQFF
j_call: TRBJ2-1
v_call: TRBV2

cdr3_aa: CASSGTTNEQFF
j_call: TRBJ2-1
v_call: TRBV2

cdr3_aa: CASKGQATTGELFF
j_call: TRBJ2-2
v_call: TRBV2

cdr3_aa: CASSYGGVSYEQYF
j_call: TRBJ2-7
v_call: TRBV6-5

cdr3_aa: CASSAGRGNSPLHF
j_call: TRBJ1-6
v_call: TRBV5-4

cdr3_aa: CASSPDRGGLGEKLFF
j_call: TRBJ1-4
v_call: TRBV5-4

cdr3_aa: CASSFPDRPSEEQYF
j_call: TRBJ2-7
v_call: TRBV7-9

cdr3_aa: CASSLERAPSLNTEAFF
j_call: TRBJ1-1
v_call: TRBV7-2

cdr3_aa: CASPHGGHSFQNYGYTF
j_call: TRBJ1-2
v_call: TRBV7-2

cdr3_aa: CASSLEGPGGNEQFF
j_call: TRBJ2-1
v_call: TRBV11-3

cdr3_aa: CASSIPRQGGDYEQYF
j_call: TRBJ2-7
v_call: TRBV19

cdr3_aa: CASSPQGSTEAFF
j_call: TRBJ1-1
v_call: TRBV6-5

cdr3_aa: CASSLLTGGDTEAFF
j_call: TRBJ1-1
v_call: TRBV9

cdr3_aa: CASSLHGANYGYTF
j_call: TRBJ1-2
v_call: TRBV28

cdr3_aa: CASSSLDGGETQYF
j_call: TRBJ2-5
v_call: TRBV5-6

cdr3_aa: CASSAIAGGPPSLNYNEQFF
j_call: TRBJ2-1
v_call: TRBV5-1

cdr3_aa: CASSGTGHNQPQHF
j_call: TRBJ1-5
v_call: TRBV19

cdr3_aa: CAIFRASEQYF
j_call: TRBJ2-7
v_call: TRBV21-1

cdr3_aa: CASSSGGLLYGYTF
j_call: TRBJ1-2
v_call: TRBV19

cdr3_aa: CASSTPPDTSETQYF
j_call: TRBJ2-5
v_call: TRBV28

cdr3_aa: CASSTRPGTGKEKLFF
j_call: TRBJ1-4
v_call: TRBV7-2

cdr3_aa: CASSFPGTPNEQYF
j_call: TRBJ2-7
v_call: TRBV7-8

cdr3_aa: CASTGQGFPQNTEAFF
j_call: TRBJ1-1
v_call: TRBV19

cdr3_aa: CASSSGFSNQPQHF
j_call: TRBJ1-5
v_call: TRBV19

cdr3_aa: CAWSVRGGETQYF
j_call: TRBJ2-5
v_call: TRBV30

cdr3_aa: CASSSGGWGSGNTIYF
j_call: TRBJ1-3
v_call: TRBV7-9

cdr3_aa: CASSFSQEKLFF
j_call: TRBJ1-4
v_call: TRBV7-9

cdr3_aa: CASSPSQGAVGGYTF
j_call: TRBJ1-2
v_call: TRBV18

cdr3_aa: CASSSGLAGERETQYF
j_call: TRBJ2-5
v_call: TRBV27